Listed below are T cell receptor beta chains from one sample, sequenced in a study of cytomegalovirus exposure and HLA in healthy donors. Profiling relied on immunoSEQ multiplex PCR, and the TCRdb table lists in-frame clones only, not all of them. This sample carries a few hundred thousand clones, 90% of them seen once, and the ten largest clones take under 0.4%. What was sequenced was PBMCs. The receptors derive from a woman aged 18-29 years in good health and CMV-seronegative. The CDR3 runs from the conserved cysteine through the conserved F or W. Fields, in order: J gene, clone size, D gene, V gene, CDR3 DNA, CDR3 protein. A D gene is named only where the DNA matches it firmly. Clone size, where shown, is once, few, many, or a class for clones that have expanded.

TRBJ2-3,.,TRBD1,TRBV11-2,TGTGCCAGCAGCTTAGGACAGGGTACTAGCACAGATACGCAGTATTTT,CASSLGQGTSTDTQYF
TRBJ1-1,.,TRBD1,TRBV11-1,TGTGCCAGCAAGGGACAGGGAACAAGAAGACGGAACACTGAAGCTTTCTTT,CASKGQGTRRRNTEAFF
TRBJ2-7,.,.,TRBV19,TGTGCCAGTTCTGCAGCTTACAGCTCCTACGAGCAGTACTTC,CASSAAYSSYEQYF
TRBJ2-3,.,.,TRBV6-4,TGTGCCAGCAGTCTCCTGGCCGGGAACACAGATACGCAGTATTTT,CASSLLAGNTDTQYF
TRBJ1-5,.,.,TRBV21-1,TGTGCCAGCAGACCCGTCACGACAGGGCCCAAAGGCAATCAGCCCCAGCATTTT,CASRPVTTGPKGNQPQHF
TRBJ2-1,.,TRBD2,TRBV6-5,TGTGCCAGCAGAACCTCCAGCGGGGGGGTGTATGAGCAGTTCTTC,CASRTSSGGVYEQFF
TRBJ2-7,.,TRBD1,TRBV2,TGTGCCAGCAGCGGGGACAGCACCTACGAGCAGTACTTC,CASSGDSTYEQYF
TRBJ2-5,.,TRBD1,TRBV5-1,TGCGCCAGCAGCCCGCGGACAGGGGAAGAGACCCAGTACTTC,CASSPRTGEETQYF
TRBJ1-2,once,.,TRBV7-8,TGTGCCAGCAGCTCAGACAGAGGCTATGGCTACACCTTC,CASSSDRGYGYTF
TRBJ2-1,.,.,TRBV7-3,TGTGCCAGCAGCTTAACTACAGGGAACAATGAGCAGTTCTTC,CASSLTTGNNEQFF
TRBJ1-6,.,.,TRBV5-4,TGTGCCAGCAGCTATAGTCCTAGCTATAATTCACCCCTCCACTTT,CASSYSPSYNSPLHF
TRBJ2-3,once,TRBD1,TRBV14,TGTGCCAGCAGCCGTTTTAAGGACAGGCCCACAGATACGCAGTATTTT,CASSRFKDRPTDTQYF
TRBJ2-1,.,TRBD2,TRBV6-5,TGTGCCAGCAGTTCTAGCGGGGGGGCCTACAATGAGCAGTTCTTC,CASSSSGGAYNEQFF
TRBJ2-7,.,TRBD1,TRBV28,TGTGCCAGCATGGGACAGGGTGTCCACGAGCAGTACTTC,CASMGQGVHEQYF
TRBJ2-5,.,.,TRBV7-9,TGTGCCAGCAGCTTAGTACCCGAGTACCAAGAGACCCAGTACTTC,CASSLVPEYQETQYF
TRBJ1-6,.,TRBD1,TRBV19,TGTGCCAGTGGACAGGGGGTGCATTCACCCCTCCACTTT,CASGQGVHSPLHF
TRBJ2-2,.,TRBD1,TRBV5-6,TGTGCCAGCAGCGGACAGGTGAACACCGGGGAGCTGTTTTTT,CASSGQVNTGELFF
TRBJ2-3,.,.,TRBV18,TGTGCCAGCTCACCCCCTTTCTTCACAGATACGCAGTATTTT,CASSPPFFTDTQYF
TRBJ2-7,once,.,TRBV7-2,TGTGCCAGCAGCCCTAGCTCGGGCCCCACCTACGAGCAGTACTTC,CASSPSSGPTYEQYF
TRBJ1-1,.,.,TRBV5-1,TGCGCCAGCAGCTCGACTGACACTGAAGCTTTCTTT,CASSSTDTEAFF
TRBJ1-2,.,.,TRBV11-2,TGTGCCAGCAGTCTACAGGGAGCTAACTATGGCTACACCTTC,CASSLQGANYGYTF
TRBJ2-4,.,.,TRBV6-1,TGTGCCAGCAGTCCAGGGATGAACATTCAGTACTTC,CASSPGMNIQYF
TRBJ2-7,once,.,TRBV25-1,TGTGCCAGCAGTGGTCAGGGGTCCACCTACGAGCAGTACTTC,CASSGQGSTYEQYF
TRBJ1-1,once,TRBD1,TRBV10-3,TGTGCCATCAGTGAGTCGATGTGGCAAGGGGACAGCCGACCCAACACTGAAGCTTTCTTT,CAISESMWQGDSRPNTEAFF
TRBJ2-1,.,TRBD2,TRBV10-2,TGCGCCAGCAGTGAGGCTCAGCGGGGATCCTACAATGAGCAGTTCTTC,CASSEAQRGSYNEQFF
TRBJ2-7,.,.,TRBV4-3,TGCGCCAGCAGCCAAGATGATTCCGGTCAGGGGATGAACGAGCAGTACTTC,CASSQDDSGQGMNEQYF
TRBJ2-1,.,TRBD1,TRBV7-2,TGTGCCAGCAGCCGGACAGGAGACAATGAGCAGTTCTTC,CASSRTGDNEQFF
TRBJ2-7,once,TRBD2,TRBV4-3,TGCGCCAGCAGCCAAGATAGGGGAGCGGGGGGTTTCGGCGAGCAGTACTTC,CASSQDRGAGGFGEQYF
TRBJ1-1,few,TRBD1,TRBV7-6,TGTGCCAGCAGCGGACAGGGGGGCACTGAAGCTTTCTTT,CASSGQGGTEAFF
TRBJ2-7,.,.,TRBV5-6,TGTGCCAGCAGCTTTACTCCACCAGGCGACTACGAGCAGTACTTC,CASSFTPPGDYEQYF
TRBJ1-5,.,.,TRBV7-9,TGTGCCAGCAGCTTACTTGTGCCGGGAGCAAGCAATCAGCCCCAGCATTTT,CASSLLVPGASNQPQHF
TRBJ2-7,.,TRBD2,TRBV6-5,TGTGCCAGCAGACCACTAGCGGGGGGGGGATACGAGCAGTACTTC,CASRPLAGGGYEQYF
TRBJ2-5,once,TRBD1,TRBV5-4,TGTGCCAGCAGCCTAAGCCGGGGACAGGGGGAGACCCAGTACTTC,CASSLSRGQGETQYF
TRBJ1-1,.,.,TRBV10-3,TGTGCCATCAAACCCCAAGCAGGGATTAACACTGAAGCTTTCTTT,CAIKPQAGINTEAFF
TRBJ2-3,.,TRBD2,TRBV19,TGTGCCAGTAGTGCTCCACTAGCGTCCGACACAGATACGCAGTATTTT,CASSAPLASDTDTQYF
TRBJ2-5,.,TRBD2,TRBV9,TGTGCCAGCAGCACACTAGCGGGGGGGTACCAAGAGACCCAGTACTTC,CASSTLAGGYQETQYF
TRBJ1-3,.,TRBD1,TRBV6-6,TGTGCCAGCAGGGACAGGGCGCGGGGCACCATATATTTT,CASRDRARGTIYF
TRBJ2-2,.,.,TRBV11-2,TGTGCCAGCAGCCTGGAGTCCCCCAGGAACACCGGGGAGCTGTTTTTT,CASSLESPRNTGELFF
TRBJ1-5,.,.,TRBV21-1,TGTGCCAGCAGTAGGGGGTCGTATAGCAATCAGCCCCAGCATTTT,CASSRGSYSNQPQHF
TRBJ1-1,.,.,TRBV4-1,TGCGCCAGCAGCCACTACCAAGGGGGCACTGAAGCTTTCTTT,CASSHYQGGTEAFF
TRBJ1-5,.,.,TRBV7-2,TGTGCCAGCAGCTTATGGGGACACACAGCTACCAATCAGCCCCAGCATTTT,CASSLWGHTATNQPQHF
TRBJ2-1,.,.,TRBV6-5,TGTGCCAGCAGTTACTCGACCGGGGGTGAGCAGTTCTTC,CASSYSTGGEQFF
TRBJ2-5,.,.,TRBV7-9,TGTGCCAGCAGCTTACCAGGGGGGGAGACCCAGTACTTC,CASSLPGGETQYF
TRBJ2-1,.,TRBD2,TRBV4-3,TGCGCCAGCAGCCAAGATCACGCGGGGGAGAATGAGCAGTTCTTC,CASSQDHAGENEQFF
TRBJ1-2,once,TRBD1,TRBV6-5,TGTGCCAGCAGTTATCAGGGGGCGGATGGCTACACCTTC,CASSYQGADGYTF
TRBJ2-7,.,.,TRBV6-5,TGTGCCAGCACCTTGGGAGACAGGAAGCAGTACTTC,CASTLGDRKQYF
TRBJ2-7,.,TRBD2,TRBV5-4,TGTGCCAGCAGCGCCGCCCTAGCGGGGGGAGCCTACGAGCAGTACTTC,CASSAALAGGAYEQYF
TRBJ1-1,.,.,TRBV11-1,TGTGCCAGCAGCTTAGAATCCCGCCGGACTGAAGCTTTCTTT,CASSLESRRTEAFF
TRBJ2-3,.,.,TRBV6-5,TGTGCCAGCAAAGCGACTAGCACAGATACGCAGTATTTT,CASKATSTDTQYF